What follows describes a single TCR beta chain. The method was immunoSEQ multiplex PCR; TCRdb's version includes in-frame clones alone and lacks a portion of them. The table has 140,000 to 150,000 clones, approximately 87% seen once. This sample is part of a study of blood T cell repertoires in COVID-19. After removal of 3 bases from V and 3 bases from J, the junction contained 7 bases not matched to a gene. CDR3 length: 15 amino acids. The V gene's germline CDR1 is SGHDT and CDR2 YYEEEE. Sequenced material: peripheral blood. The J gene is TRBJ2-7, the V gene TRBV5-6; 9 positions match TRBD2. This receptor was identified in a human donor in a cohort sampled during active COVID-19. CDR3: CASSSQRLAVYEQYF. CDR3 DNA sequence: TGTGCCAGCAGCTCCCAAAGACTAGCGGTCTACGAGCAGTACTTC. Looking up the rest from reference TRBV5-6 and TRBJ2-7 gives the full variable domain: DAGVTQSPTHLIKTRGQQVTLRCSPKSGHDTVSWYQQALGQGPQFIFQYYEEEERQRGNFPDRFSGHQFPNYSSELNVNALLLGDSALYLCASSSQRLAVYEQYFGPGTRLTVT.